This TCR beta chain was profiled in a study of T cells in Graves' hyperthyroidism and ophthalmopathy. Study context: Peripheral blood was acquired at first diagnosis, ahead of any therapy whatsoever.

Germline values: CDR1 DFQATT, CDR2 SNEGSKA (reference sequence). V lost 0 bases and J lost 7; bases outside the gene matches: 14. This CDR3 is built from 18 residues. The sample holds many counts of this clonotype. Stable Graves' hyperthyroidism denoted no ophthalmopathy progression over 18 months. The TCR beta CDR3 regions underwent amplification using RNA transcripts as the source. With the HTBI primer set, the TCR CDR3 went through a first round of RT-PCR. A single record per CDR3 protein comes from TCRdb applying MiXCR to the multiplex PCR reads. The sample holds approximately 640,000 distinct CDR3 sequences, around 15% seen once.

The chain links TRBV20-1 to TRBJ2-1; 11 nucleotides match TRBD2. Sequenced material: blood. This receptor was taken from a man aged 50 to 59 with Graves' hyperthyroidism. In DNA, the CDR3 is TGCAGTGCTAGAGATTTAGCCCCTAGCGGGAGGCTTGGGAATGAGCAGTTCTTC. Translating gives CSARDLAPSGRLGNEQFF.